Given below is one TCR beta chain in context. Its antigen is not identified. The data are from a study of OX40 agonist ivuxolimab in advanced cancers. As for the study in general: Partial responses occurred in Three dose-escalation patients, one with hepatocellular carcinoma and two with cutaneous melanoma. Study conclusions and caveats: Circulating CD4+ and CD8+ T cells showed clonal expansion by week 6 at 0.1 to 3.0 mg/kg. Relative to CD4+ cells, CD8+ T cells on average had more expanded clones. Also present in some nonresponders was a low level of normalized T-cell clonal expansion.

With V trimmed by 2 bases and J by 2 bases, 5 bases remained unmatched. Germline assignment: CDR1 SGHTA and CDR2 FQGTGA. This CDR3 has 16 residues. Using immunoSEQ multiplex PCR, the repertoire was profiled, and TCRdb retains in-frame clones only, with some absent. The data show fewer than 70,000 clones, with about 90% seen just once and 11% to 15% held by the top ten. The V and J genes are TRBV7-3 and TRBJ2-2; the match to TRBD2 covers 7 bases. Material: CD4+ or CD8+ T cells sorted from blood, obtained in a trial of the OX40 agonist ivuxolimab. The TCR sequence derives from an adult with an advanced solid tumor such as melanoma, head and neck, liver or kidney cancer. CDR3 in amino acids: CASSLVASGNTGELFF. In DNA form, the CDR3 reads TGTGCCAGCAGCTTAGTGGCTAGCGGCAACACCGGGGAGCTGTTTTTT.